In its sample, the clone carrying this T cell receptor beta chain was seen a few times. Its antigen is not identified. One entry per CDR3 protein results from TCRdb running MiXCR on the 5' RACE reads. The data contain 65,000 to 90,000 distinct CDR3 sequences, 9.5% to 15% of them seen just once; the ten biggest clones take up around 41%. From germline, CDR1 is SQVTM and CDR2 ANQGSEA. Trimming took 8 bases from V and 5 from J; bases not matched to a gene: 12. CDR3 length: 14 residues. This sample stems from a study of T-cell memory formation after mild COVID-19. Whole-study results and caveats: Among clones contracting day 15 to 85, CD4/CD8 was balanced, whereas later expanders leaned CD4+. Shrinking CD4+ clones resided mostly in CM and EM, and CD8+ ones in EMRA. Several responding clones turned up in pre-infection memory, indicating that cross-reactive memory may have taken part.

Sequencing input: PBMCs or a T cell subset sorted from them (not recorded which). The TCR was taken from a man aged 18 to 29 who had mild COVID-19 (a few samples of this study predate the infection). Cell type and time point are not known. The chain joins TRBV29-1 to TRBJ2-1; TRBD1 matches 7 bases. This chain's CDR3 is CSSIQGVKNNEQFF. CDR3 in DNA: TGCAGCTCTATCCAGGGGGTCAAAAACAATGAGCAGTTCTTC.